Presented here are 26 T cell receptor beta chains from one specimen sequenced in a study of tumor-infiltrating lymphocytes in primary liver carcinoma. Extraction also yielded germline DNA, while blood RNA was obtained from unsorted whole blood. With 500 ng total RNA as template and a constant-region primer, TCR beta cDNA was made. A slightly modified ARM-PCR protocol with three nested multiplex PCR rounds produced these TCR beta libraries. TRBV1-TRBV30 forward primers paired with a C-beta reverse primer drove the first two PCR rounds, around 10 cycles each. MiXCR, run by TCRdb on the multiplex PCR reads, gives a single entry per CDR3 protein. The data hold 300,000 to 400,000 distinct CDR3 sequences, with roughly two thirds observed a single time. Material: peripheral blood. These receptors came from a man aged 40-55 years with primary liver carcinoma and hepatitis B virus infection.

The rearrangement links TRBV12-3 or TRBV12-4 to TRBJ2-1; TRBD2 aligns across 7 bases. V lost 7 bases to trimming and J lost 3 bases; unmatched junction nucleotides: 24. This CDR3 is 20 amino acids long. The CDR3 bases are TGTGCCAGCACCCTCTCTCCCCGACTAACGGGAGGACGGGACTACAATGAGCAGTTCTTC. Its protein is CASTLSPRLTGGRDYNEQFF.

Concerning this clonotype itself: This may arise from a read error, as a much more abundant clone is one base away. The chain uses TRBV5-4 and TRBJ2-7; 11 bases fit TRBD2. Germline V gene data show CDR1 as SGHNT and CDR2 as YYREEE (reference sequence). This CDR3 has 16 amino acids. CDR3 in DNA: TGTGCCAGCAGGTTGGGACTAGCGGCGTTCTCCTACGAGCAGTACTTC. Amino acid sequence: CASRLGLAAFSYEQYF.

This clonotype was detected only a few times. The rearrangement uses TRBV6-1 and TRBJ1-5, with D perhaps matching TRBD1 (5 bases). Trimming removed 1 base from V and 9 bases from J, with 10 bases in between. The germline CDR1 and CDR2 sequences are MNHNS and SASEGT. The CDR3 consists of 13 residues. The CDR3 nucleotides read TGTGCCAGCAGTGAAGGGGGGGGTCTGCCCCAGCATTTT. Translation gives CASSEGGGLPQHF.

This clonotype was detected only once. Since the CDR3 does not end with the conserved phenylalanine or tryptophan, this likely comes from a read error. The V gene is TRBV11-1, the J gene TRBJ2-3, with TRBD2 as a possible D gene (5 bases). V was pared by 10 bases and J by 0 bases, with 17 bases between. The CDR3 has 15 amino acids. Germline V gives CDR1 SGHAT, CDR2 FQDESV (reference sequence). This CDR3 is CANSMPRESTDTQYY. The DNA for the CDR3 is TGTGCCAACAGTATGCCGAGGGAGAGCACAGATACGCAGTATTAT.

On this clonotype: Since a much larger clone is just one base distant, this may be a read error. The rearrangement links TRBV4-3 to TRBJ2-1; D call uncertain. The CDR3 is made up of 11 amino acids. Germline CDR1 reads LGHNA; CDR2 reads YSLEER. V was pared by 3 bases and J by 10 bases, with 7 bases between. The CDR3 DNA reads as TGCGCCAGCAGCCAGATCACCGAGCAGTTCTTC. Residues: CASSQITEQFF.

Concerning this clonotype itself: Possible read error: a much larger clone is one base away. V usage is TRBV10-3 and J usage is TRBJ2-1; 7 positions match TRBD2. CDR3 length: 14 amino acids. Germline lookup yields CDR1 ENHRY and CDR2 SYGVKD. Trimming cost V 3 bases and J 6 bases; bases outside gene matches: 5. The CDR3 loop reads CAISEAGTINEQFF. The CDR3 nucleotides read TGTGCCATCAGTGAAGCCGGGACTATCAATGAGCAGTTCTTC.

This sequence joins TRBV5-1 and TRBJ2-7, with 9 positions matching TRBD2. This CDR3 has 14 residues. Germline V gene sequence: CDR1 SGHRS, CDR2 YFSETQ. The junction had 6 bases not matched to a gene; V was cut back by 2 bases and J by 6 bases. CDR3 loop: CASSLGYSGSEQYF. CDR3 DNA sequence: TGCGCCAGCAGCTTAGGGTATAGCGGGAGCGAGCAGTACTTC.

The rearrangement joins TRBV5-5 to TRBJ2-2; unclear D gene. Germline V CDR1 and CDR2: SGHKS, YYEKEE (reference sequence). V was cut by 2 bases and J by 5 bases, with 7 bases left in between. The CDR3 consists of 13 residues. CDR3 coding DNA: TGTGCCAGCAGCTTTGTTCAAACCGGGGAGCTGTTTTTT. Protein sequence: CASSFVQTGELFF.

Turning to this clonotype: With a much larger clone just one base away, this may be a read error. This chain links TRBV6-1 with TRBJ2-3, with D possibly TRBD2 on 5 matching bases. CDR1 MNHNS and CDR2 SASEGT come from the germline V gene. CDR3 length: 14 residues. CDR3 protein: CVSSEARGTDTQYF. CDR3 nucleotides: TGTGTCAGCAGTGAAGCGCGGGGCACAGATACGCAGTATTTT.

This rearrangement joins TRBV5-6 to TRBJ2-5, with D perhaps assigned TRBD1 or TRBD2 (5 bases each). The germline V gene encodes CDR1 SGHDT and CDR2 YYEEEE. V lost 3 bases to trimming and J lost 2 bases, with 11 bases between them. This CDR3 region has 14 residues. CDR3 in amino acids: CASSWDQWQETQYF. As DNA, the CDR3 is TGTGCCAGCAGCTGGGACCAGTGGCAAGAGACCCAGTACTTC.

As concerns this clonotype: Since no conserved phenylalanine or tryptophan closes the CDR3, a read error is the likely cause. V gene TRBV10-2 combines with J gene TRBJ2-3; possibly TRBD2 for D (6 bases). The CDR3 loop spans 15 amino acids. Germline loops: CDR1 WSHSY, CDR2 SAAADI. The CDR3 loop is CASRPTSSRADRQYL. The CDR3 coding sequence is TGCGCCAGCAGGCCGACTAGTAGTAGGGCAGATAGGCAGTATCTT.

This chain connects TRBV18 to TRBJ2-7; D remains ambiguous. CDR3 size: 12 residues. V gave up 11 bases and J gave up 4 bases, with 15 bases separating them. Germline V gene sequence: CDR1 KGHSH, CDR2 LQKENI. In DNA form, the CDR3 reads TGTGCCGGTTCACCGCGAGCATACGAGCAGTACTTC. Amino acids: CAGSPRAYEQYF.

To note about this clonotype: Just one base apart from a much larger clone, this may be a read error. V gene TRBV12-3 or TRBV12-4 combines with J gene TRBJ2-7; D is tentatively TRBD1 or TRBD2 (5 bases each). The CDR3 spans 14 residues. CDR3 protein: CASSLAPTDYEKYF. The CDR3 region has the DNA TGTGCCAGCAGTTTAGCGCCGACAGACTACGAGAAGTACTTC.

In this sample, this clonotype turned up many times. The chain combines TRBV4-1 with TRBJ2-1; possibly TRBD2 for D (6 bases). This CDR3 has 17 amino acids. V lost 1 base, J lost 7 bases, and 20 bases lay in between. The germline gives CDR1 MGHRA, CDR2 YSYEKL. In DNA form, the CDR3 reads TGCGCCAGCAGCCAAGGTGGTTGGGGGGTCTCCGGGAATGAGCAGTTCTTC. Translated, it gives CASSQGGWGVSGNEQFF.

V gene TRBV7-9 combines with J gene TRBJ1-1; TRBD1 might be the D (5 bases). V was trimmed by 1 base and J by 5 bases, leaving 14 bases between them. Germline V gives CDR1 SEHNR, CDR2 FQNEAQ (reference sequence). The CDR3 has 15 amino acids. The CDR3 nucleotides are TGTGCCAGCAGCTTAGAACCGGTTTGGGGGACTGAAGCTTTCTTT. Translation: CASSLEPVWGTEAFF.

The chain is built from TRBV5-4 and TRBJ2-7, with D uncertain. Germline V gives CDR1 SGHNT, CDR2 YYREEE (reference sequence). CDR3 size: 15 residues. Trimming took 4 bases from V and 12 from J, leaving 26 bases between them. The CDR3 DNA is TGTGCCAGCAGCCCGGGTGGCCCTCACTCCTACGTGCTGTACTTC. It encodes CASSPGGPHSYVLYF.

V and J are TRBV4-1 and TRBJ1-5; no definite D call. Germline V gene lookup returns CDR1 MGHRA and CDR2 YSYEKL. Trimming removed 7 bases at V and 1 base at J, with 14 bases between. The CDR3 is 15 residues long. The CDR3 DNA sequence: TGCGCCAGCAATCCCATAGAGGTGAGCAATCAGCCCCAGCATTTT. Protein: CASNPIEVSNQPQHF.

As DNA, the CDR3 is TGCGCCAGCAGCCAGCTGACAGGGGGCAGATACGAGCAGTACTTC. This gives the protein CASSQLTGGRYEQYF. The genes are TRBV4-1 and TRBJ2-7; TRBD1 matches 10 bases. The CDR3 is 15 amino acids. V was pared by 3 bases and J by 4 bases, with 6 bases of the junction left unmatched. The V gene's germline CDR1 is MGHRA and CDR2 YSYEKL.

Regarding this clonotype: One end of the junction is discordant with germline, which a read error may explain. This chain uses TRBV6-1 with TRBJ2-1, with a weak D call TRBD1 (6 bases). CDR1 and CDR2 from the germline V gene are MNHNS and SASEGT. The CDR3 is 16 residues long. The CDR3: CAGSAGATTSYNEQFF. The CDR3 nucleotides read TGTGCCGGCAGTGCAGGGGCTACCACCTCCTACAATGAGCAGTTCTTC.

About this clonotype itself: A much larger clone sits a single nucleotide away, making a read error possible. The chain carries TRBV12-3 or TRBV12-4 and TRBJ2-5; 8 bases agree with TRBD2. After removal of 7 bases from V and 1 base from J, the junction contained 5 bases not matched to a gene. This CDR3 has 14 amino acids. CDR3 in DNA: TGTGCCAGCAATTTGGCGGGGGGCCAAGAGACCCAGTACTTC. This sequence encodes CASNLAGGQETQYF.

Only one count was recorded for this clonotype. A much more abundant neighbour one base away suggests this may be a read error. In nucleotides, the CDR3 is TGTGCCACCGGACTAGCGGGAGGGTTCAGTGAGCAGTTCTTC. Translated: CATGLAGGFSEQFF. The J gene is TRBJ2-1, the V gene TRBV6-5; 15 bases are a match to TRBD2. This CDR3 contains 14 residues. V shed 10 bases, J shed 9 bases, and the junction held 7 bases outside the gene matches. CDR1 is MNHEY and CDR2 is SVGAGI in the germline V gene.

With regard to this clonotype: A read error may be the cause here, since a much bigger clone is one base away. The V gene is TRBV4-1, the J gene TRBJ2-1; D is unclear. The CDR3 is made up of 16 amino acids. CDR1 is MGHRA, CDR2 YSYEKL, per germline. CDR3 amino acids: CASSQDWVASNNVQFF. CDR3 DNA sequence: TGCGCCAGCAGCCAAGATTGGGTGGCAAGTAACAATGTGCAGTTCTTC.

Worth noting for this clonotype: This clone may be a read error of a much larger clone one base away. Here the CDR3 reads CASSSSWGGFTEASF. The CDR3 region has the DNA TGTGCCAGCAGTTCTTCTTGGGGGGGTTTCACTGAAGCTTCCTTT. The chain recombines TRBV6-5 with TRBJ1-1, with a possible D match to TRBD1 (5 bases). This CDR3 is 15 amino acids long. From germline, CDR1 is MNHEY and CDR2 SVGAGI.

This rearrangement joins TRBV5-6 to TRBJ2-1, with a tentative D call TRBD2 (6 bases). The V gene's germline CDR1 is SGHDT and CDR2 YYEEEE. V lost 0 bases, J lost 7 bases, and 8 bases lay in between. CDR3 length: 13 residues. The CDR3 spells CASSLALANEQFF. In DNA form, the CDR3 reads TGTGCCAGCAGCTTGGCACTAGCAAATGAGCAGTTCTTC. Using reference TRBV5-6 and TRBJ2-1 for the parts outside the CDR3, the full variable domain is DAGVTQSPTHLIKTRGQQVTLRCSPKSGHDTVSWYQQALGQGPQFIFQYYEEEERQRGNFPDRFSGHQFPNYSSELNVNALLLGDSALYLCASSLALANEQFFGPGTRLTVL.

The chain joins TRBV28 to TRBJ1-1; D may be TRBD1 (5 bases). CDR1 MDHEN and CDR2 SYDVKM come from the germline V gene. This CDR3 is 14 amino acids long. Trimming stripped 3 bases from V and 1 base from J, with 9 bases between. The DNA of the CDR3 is TGTGCCAGCAGTTTGGGACTGAGGAACACTGAAGCTTTCTTT. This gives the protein CASSLGLRNTEAFF.

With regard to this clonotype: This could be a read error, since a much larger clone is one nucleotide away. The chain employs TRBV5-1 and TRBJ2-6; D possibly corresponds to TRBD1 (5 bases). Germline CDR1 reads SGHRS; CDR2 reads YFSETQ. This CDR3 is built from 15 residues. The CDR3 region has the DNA TGCGCCAGCAGCTTGGAAAGCTCTGGGGCCAACGTCCTGAATTTC. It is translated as CASSLESSGANVLNF.